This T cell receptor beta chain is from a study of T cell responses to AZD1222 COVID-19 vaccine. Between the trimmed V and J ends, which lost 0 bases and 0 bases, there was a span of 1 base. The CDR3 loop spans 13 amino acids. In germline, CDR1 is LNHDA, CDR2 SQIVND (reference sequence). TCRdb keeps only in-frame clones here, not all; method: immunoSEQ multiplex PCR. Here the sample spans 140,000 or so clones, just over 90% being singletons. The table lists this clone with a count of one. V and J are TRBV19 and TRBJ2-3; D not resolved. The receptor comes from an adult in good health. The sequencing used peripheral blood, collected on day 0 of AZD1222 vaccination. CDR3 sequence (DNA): TGTGCCAGTAGTATAGACAGCACAGATACGCAGTATTTT. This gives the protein CASSIDSTDTQYF.